This paragraph reports one T cell receptor (beta chain). Its antigen remains unknown. TCRdb used MiXCR to reprocess the RT-PCR reads, holding one entry per CDR3 protein. The sample consists of under 550,000 distinct CDR3 sequences, approximately 7.7% of them appearing once. This sample was taken from a study of response to subunit inactivated influenza vaccine. Notes on the study in general: The authors suggested that few new T cells are recruited per seasonal influenza vaccination.

The CDR3 is made up of 15 amino acids. Germline V CDR1 and CDR2: LGHNA, YSLEER. Trimming left V 0 bases short and J 4 bases short, with 9 bases between. V and J are TRBV4-3 and TRBJ2-2, with D unresolved. The source is a man between 50 and 75 years old who received an inactivated influenza vaccine. The starting material was PBMCs from blood, obtained around 25 months after vaccination. The CDR3 DNA reads as TGCGCCAGCAGCCAAGATGGAGACTTCACCGGGGAGCTGTTTTTT. Its translation: CASSQDGDFTGELFF.